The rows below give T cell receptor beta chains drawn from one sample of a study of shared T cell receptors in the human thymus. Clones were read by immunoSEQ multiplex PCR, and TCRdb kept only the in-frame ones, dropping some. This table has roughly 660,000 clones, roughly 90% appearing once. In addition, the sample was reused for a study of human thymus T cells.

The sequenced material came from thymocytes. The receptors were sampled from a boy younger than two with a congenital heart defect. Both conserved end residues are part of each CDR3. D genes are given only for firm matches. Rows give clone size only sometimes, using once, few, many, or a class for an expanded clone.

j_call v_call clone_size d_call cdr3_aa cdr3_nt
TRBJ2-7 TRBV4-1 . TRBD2 CASSQVLAGVGAYEQYF TGCGCCAGCAGCCAAGTTCTAGCGGGAGTGGGGGCCTACGAGCAGTACTTC
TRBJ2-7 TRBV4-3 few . CASSQGSEGAYEQYF TGCGCCAGCAGCCAAGGATCAGAGGGGGCCTACGAGCAGTACTTC
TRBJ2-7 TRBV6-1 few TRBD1 CASSGGQRTEQYF TGTGCCAGCAGTGGGGGACAGCGTACGGAGCAGTACTTC
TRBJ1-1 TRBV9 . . CASSVGANTEAFF TGTGCCAGCAGCGTAGGCGCGAACACTGAAGCTTTCTTT
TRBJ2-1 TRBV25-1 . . CASSENSGEQFF TGTGCCAGCAGTGAAAACTCGGGTGAGCAGTTCTTC
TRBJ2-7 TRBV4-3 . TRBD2 CASSHRGTSGTSSYEQYF TGCGCCAGCAGCCACCGCGGGACTAGCGGTACGAGCTCCTACGAGCAGTACTTC
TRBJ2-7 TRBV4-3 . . CASSQDLGLVDTKTYEQYF TGCGCCAGCAGCCAAGACCTTGGTTTGGTGGACACAAAAACCTACGAGCAGTACTTC
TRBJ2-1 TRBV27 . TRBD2 CASSPAGTSGSGEQFF TGTGCCAGCAGTCCAGCCGGGACTAGCGGGTCCGGTGAGCAGTTCTTC
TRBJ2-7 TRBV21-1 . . CASSKSLLVSGRLDEPYEQYF TGTGCCAGCAGCAAAAGTCTGTTGGTAAGCGGGAGGTTAGACGAACCCTACGAGCAGTACTTC
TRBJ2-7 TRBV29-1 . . CSVDVWTGSSYEQYF TGCAGCGTTGATGTCTGGACGGGGAGCTCCTACGAGCAGTACTTC
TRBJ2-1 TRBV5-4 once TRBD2 CASSLVPGGRNEQFF TGTGCCAGCAGCTTGGTTCCGGGAGGGCGAAATGAGCAGTTCTTC
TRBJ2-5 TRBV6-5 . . CASSYGAGQETQYF TGTGCCAGCAGTTACGGGGCGGGGCAAGAGACCCAGTACTTC
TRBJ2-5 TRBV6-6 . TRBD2 CASRAGVGVAGGTQYF TGTGCCAGCAGAGCCGGAGTCGGCGTAGCGGGAGGGACCCAGTACTTC
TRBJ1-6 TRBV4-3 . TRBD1 CASSQLPGGHNSPLHF TGCGCCAGCAGCCAACTCCCAGGGGGCCATAATTCACCCCTCCACTTT
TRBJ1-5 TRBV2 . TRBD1 CASSDLTGGDSNQPQHF TGTGCCAGCAGTGATCTGACAGGGGGCGATAGCAATCAGCCCCAGCATTTT
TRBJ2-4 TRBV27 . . CASSFHLGGTGAKNIQYF TGTGCCAGCAGTTTCCATCTGGGGGGGACAGGAGCCAAAAACATTCAGTACTTC
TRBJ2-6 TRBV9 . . CASSVAGAGANVLTF TGTGCCAGCAGCGTAGCCGGGGCTGGGGCCAACGTCCTGACTTTC
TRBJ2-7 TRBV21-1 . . CASSKARGDSRGYEQYF TGTGCCAGCAGCAAAGCGCGGGGGGACAGCCGAGGCTACGAGCAGTACTTC
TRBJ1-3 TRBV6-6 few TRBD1 CASRQGSGNTIYF TGTGCCAGCAGACAGGGGTCGGGAAACACCATATATTTT
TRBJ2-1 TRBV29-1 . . CSANTYTTNEQFF TGCAGCGCCAACACATATACTACAAATGAGCAGTTCTTC
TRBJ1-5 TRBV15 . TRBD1 CATSRGGQGCQPQHF TGTGCCACCAGCAGGGGTGGACAGGGGTGTCAGCCCCAGCATTTT
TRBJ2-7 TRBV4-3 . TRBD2 CASSQDPWREGPEQYF TGCGCCAGCAGCCAAGACCCGTGGCGGGAGGGTCCCGAGCAGTACTTC
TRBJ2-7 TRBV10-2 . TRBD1 CASSEQGVGYEQYF TGCGCCAGCAGTGAGCAGGGGGTAGGCTACGAGCAGTACTTC
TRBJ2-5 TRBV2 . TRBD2 CASSEESGALVETQYF TGTGCCAGCAGCGAAGAGAGCGGGGCCCTCGTGGAGACCCAGTACTTC
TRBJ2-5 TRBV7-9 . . CASSQQETQYF TGTGCCAGCAGCCAGCAAGAGACCCAGTACTTC
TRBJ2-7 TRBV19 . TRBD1 CASSTDRGPFYEQYF TGTGCCAGTAGTACCGACAGGGGGCCTTTCTACGAGCAGTACTTC
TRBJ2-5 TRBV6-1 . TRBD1 CASSGTGEETQYF TGTGCCAGCAGTGGGACAGGGGAGGAGACCCAGTACTTC
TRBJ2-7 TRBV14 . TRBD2 CASSQDEREEYF TGTGCCAGCAGCCAAGATGAGCGGGAGGAGTACTTC
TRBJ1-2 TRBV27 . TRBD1 CASSFSTPTGDGYTF TGTGCCAGCAGTTTTTCGACACCAACAGGGGACGGCTACACCTTC
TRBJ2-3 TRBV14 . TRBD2 CASSQVAGVDYTDTQYF TGTGCCAGCAGCCAAGTAGCGGGCGTCGACTACACAGATACGCAGTATTTT
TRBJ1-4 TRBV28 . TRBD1 CASSRADRGIHEKLFF TGTGCCAGCAGCCGCGCGGACAGGGGGATTCATGAAAAACTGTTTTTT
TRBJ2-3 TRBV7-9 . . CASRGGASVTDTQYF TGTGCCAGCCGAGGGGGGGCAAGCGTCACAGATACGCAGTATTTT
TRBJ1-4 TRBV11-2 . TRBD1 CASSLVRDSPTNEKLFF TGTGCCAGCAGCTTAGTCAGGGACAGTCCAACTAATGAAAAACTGTTTTTT
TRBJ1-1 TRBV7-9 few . CASSTTGLNTEAFF TGTGCCAGCAGCACTACAGGGTTGAACACTGAAGCTTTCTTT
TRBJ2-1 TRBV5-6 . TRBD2 CASSFDSGRGYNEQFF TGTGCCAGCAGCTTTGATAGCGGGAGGGGTTACAATGAGCAGTTCTTC
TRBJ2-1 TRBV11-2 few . CASSSPLRSYNEQFF TGTGCCAGCAGCTCCCCTCTGCGTTCTTACAATGAGCAGTTCTTC
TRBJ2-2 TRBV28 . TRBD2 CASSHNPGLVNGELFF TGTGCCAGCAGTCACAATCCGGGACTAGTAAACGGGGAGCTGTTTTTT
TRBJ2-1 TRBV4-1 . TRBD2 CASSQGLVGGRPPFKRTDEQFF TGCGCCAGCAGCCAAGGATTGGTGGGCGGGAGGCCTCCGTTTAAGAGGACCGATGAGCAGTTCTTC
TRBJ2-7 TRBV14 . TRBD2 CASSQDRGGTSGAHSYEQYF TGTGCCAGCAGCCAAGATCGGGGAGGGACTAGCGGGGCACACTCCTACGAGCAGTACTTC
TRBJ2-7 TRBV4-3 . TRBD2 CASSQRESSYEQYF TGCGCCAGCAGCCAGCGGGAGTCTTCCTACGAGCAGTACTTC
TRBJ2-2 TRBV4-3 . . CASSDTVTGELFF TGCGCCAGCAGCGACACGGTCACCGGGGAGCTGTTTTTT
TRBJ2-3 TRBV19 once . CASSGRRTDTQYF TGTGCCAGTAGTGGCCGGCGGACAGATACGCAGTATTTT
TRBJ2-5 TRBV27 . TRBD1 CASRFDREETQYF TGTGCCAGCCGATTTGACAGGGAAGAGACCCAGTACTTC
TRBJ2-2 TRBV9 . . CASSDNRDEGTGELFF TGTGCCAGCAGCGACAACAGGGACGAGGGGACCGGGGAGCTGTTTTTT
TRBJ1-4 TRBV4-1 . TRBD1 CASSQGTGRPRRGPSTNEKLFF TGCGCCAGCAGCCAAGGGACAGGGAGGCCCCGAAGAGGACCGTCAACTAATGAAAAACTGTTTTTT
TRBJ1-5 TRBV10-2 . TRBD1 CASSGQGAPQHF TGCGCCAGCAGCGGACAGGGAGCTCCCCAGCATTTT
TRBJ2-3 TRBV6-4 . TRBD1 CASSDPTGADTQYF TGTGCCAGCAGTGATCCCACAGGGGCAGATACGCAGTATTTT
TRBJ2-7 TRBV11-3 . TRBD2 CASSSFLADPYEQYF TGTGCCAGCAGCTCCTTTCTAGCGGATCCCTACGAGCAGTACTTC